This TCR beta chain originates from a study of regulatory T cells in long-lasting Graves disease. Assembly of TCR beta libraries relied on iRepertoire HTBI primers together with Arm-PCR of CDR3 regions. MiXCR was run by TCRdb on the multiplex PCR reads, yielding one entry per CDR3 protein. The table includes roughly 400,000 distinct CDR3 sequences, about 15% detected once. This CDR3 spans 15 amino acids. The V end was cut by 6 bases, the J end by 1 base, with 15 bases between. Germline loops: CDR1 KGHSH, CDR2 LQKENI. This clonotype turned up a few times. Time point here: newly diagnosed GD, antithyroid drugs for less than 3 months. Making the TCR library involved RNA that had been extracted from PBMCs. The same sample was also studied in work on T cells in Graves' hyperthyroidism and ophthalmopathy.

The sequences come from peripheral blood mononuclear cells (PBMCs), collected at new diagnosis, from a patient treated with antithyroid drugs. This clonotype was obtained from a woman in her thirties or forties with Graves disease. V gene TRBV18 combines with J gene TRBJ1-1; the D is unclear. The CDR3 DNA is TGTGCCAGCTCCCGCGGACGGGGAACGAACACTGAAGCTTTCTTT. Translated, it gives CASSRGRGTNTEAFF.